This T cell receptor (beta chain) was sequenced for a study of blood T cells in healthy people across ages. Broader study findings: Per million T cells, TCR beta diversity dropped about linearly as age rose.

Sample-barcoded 5' priming and a J-beta primer mix drove a second PCR of about 6 to 12 cycles. Each cDNA molecule, via a template-switch adaptor with 12 random nucleotides, was tagged. TCRdb used MiXCR to reprocess the 5' RACE reads, holding one entry per CDR3 protein. Among 800,000 or so distinct CDR3 sequences listed, about 62% were seen once. This clonotype occurred once. What it binds is not known. This CDR3 has 15 amino acids. CDR1 and CDR2 (germline): MNHEY, SVGEGT. After removal of 7 bases from V and 0 bases from J, the junction contained 9 bases not matched to a gene. This clonotype originated in a man aged 30 to 39 in good health. This sequence joins TRBV6-2 or TRBV6-3 and TRBJ2-7; 7 bases map to TRBD2. The source material was blood. CDR3 DNA sequence: TGTGCCAGCAACTACGGCGGGGGTCGCTCCTACGAGCAGTACTTC. Its protein is CASNYGGGRSYEQYF.